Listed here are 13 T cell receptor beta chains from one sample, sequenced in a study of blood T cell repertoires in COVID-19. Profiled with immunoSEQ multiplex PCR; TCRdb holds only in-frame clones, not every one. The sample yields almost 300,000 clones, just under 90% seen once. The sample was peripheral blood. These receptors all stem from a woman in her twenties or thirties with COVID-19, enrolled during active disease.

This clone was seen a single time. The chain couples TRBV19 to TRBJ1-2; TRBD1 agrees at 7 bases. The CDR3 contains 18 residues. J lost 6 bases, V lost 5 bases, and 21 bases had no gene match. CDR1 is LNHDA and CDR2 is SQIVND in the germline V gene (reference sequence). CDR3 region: CASSPLGATGLSQDGYTF. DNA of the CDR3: TGTGCCAGTAGTCCTCTTGGTGCGACAGGGTTATCGCAGGATGGCTACACCTTC.

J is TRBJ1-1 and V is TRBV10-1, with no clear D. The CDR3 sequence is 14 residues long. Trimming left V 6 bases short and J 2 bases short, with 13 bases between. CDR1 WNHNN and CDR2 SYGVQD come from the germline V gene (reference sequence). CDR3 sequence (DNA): TGCGCCAGCAGCTTACAGAAGACAAACACTGAAGCTTTCTTT. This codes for CASSLQKTNTEAFF.

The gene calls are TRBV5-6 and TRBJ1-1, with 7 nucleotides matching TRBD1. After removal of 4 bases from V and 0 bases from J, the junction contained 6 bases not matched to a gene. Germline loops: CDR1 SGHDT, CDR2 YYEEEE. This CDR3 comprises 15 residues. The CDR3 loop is CASSPRGQMNTEAFF. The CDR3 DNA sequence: TGTGCCAGCAGCCCCCGGGGACAGATGAACACTGAAGCTTTCTTT.

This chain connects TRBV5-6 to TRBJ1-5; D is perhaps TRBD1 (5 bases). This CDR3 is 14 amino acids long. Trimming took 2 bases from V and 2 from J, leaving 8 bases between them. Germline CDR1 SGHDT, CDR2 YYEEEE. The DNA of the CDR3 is TGTGCCAGCAGCTTTGGGGCTGGCAATCAGCCCCAGCATTTT. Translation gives CASSFGAGNQPQHF.

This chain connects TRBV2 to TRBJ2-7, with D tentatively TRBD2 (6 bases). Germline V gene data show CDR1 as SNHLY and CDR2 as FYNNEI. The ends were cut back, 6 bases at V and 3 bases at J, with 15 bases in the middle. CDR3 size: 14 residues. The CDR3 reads CASRDPTSFYEQYF. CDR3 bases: TGTGCCAGCAGAGACCCGACTAGTTTCTACGAGCAGTACTTC.

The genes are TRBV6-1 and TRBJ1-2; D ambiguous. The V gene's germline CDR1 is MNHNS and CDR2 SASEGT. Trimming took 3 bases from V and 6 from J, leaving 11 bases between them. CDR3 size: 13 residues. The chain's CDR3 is CASSERGGNGYTF. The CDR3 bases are TGTGCCAGCAGTGAGCGGGGAGGAAATGGCTACACCTTC.

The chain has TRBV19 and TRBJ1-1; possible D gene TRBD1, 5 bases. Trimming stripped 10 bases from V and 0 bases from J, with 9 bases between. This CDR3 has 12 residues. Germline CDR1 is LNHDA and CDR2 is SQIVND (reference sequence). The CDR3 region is CATRQMNTEAFF. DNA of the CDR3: TGTGCCACCAGACAGATGAACACTGAAGCTTTCTTT.

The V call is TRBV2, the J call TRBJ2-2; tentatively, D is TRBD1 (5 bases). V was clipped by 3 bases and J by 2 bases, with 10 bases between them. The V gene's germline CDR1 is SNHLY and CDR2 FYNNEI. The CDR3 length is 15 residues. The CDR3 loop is CASSDSRTNTGELFF. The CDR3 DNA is TGTGCCAGCAGTGACTCCCGGACAAACACCGGGGAGCTGTTTTTT.

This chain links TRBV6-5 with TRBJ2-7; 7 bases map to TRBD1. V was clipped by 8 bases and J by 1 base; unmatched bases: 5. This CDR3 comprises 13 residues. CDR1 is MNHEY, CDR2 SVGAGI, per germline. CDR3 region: CASGEGQSYEQYF. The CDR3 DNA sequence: TGTGCCAGCGGAGAGGGACAGTCCTACGAGCAGTACTTC.

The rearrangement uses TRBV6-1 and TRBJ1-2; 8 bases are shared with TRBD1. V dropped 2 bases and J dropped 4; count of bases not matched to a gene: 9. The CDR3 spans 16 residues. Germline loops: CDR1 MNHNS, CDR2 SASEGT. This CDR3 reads CASSESDRGEVYGYTF. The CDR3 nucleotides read TGTGCCAGCAGTGAATCCGACAGGGGAGAGGTCTATGGCTACACCTTC.

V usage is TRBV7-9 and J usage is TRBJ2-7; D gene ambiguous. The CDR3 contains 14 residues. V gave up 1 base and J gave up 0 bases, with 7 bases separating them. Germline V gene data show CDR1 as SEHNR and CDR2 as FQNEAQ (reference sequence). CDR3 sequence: CASSLDSFSYEQYF. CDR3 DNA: TGTGCCAGCAGCTTAGATAGTTTCTCCTACGAGCAGTACTTC.

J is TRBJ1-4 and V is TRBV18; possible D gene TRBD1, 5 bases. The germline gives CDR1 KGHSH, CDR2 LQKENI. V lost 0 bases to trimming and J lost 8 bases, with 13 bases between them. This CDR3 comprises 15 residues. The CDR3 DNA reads TGTGCCAGCTCACCACCGGGGGGGATTACAGAAAAACTGTTTTTT. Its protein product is CASSPPGGITEKLFF. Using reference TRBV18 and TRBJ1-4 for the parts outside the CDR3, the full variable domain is NAGVMQNPRHLVRRRGQEARLRCSPMKGHSHVYWYRQLPEEGLKFMVYLQKENIIDESGMPKERFSAEFPKEGPSILRIQQVVRGDSAAYFCASSPPGGITEKLFFGSGTQLSVL.

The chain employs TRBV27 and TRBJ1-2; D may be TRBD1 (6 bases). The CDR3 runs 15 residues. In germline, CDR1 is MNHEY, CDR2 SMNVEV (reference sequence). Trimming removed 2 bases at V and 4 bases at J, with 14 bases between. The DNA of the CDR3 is TGTGCCAGCAGTTTAGGGGGGGCCACCATCTATGGCTACACCTTC. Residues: CASSLGGATIYGYTF.